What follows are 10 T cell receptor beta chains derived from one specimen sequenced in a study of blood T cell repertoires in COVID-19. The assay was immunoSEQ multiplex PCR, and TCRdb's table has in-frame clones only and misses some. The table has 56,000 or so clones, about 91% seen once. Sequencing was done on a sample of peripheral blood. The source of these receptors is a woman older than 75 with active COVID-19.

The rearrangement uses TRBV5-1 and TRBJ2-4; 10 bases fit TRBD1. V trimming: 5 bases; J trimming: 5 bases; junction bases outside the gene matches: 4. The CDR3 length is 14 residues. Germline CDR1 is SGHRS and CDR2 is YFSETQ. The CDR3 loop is CASRMGTGENIQYF. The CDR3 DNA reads TGCGCCAGCAGGATGGGGACAGGGGAAAACATTCAGTACTTC.

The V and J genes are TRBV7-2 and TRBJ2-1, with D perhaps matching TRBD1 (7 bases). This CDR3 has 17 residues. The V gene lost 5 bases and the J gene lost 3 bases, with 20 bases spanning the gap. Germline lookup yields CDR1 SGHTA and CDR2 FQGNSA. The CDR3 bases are TGTGCCAGCAGCCAGAGGGGAGGACAGGTAATCTACAATGAGCAGTTCTTC. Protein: CASSQRGGQVIYNEQFF. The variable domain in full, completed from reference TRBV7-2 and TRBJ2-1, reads GAGVSQSPSNKVTEKGKDVELRCDPISGHTALYWYRQSLGQGLEFLIYFQGNSAPDKSGLPSDRFSAERTGGSVSTLTIQRTQQEDSAVYLCASSQRGGQVIYNEQFFGPGTRLTVL.

The CDR3 here is CASSSGQGRTGELFF. In DNA form, the CDR3 reads TGTGCCAGCTCATCGGGACAGGGGAGAACCGGGGAGCTGTTTTTT. This chain connects TRBV18 to TRBJ2-2; 10 bases are shared with TRBD1. J was trimmed by 5 bases and V by 5 bases; bases with no gene match: 5. CDR3 length: 15 residues. Looked up from germline, CDR1 is KGHSH and CDR2 is LQKENI.

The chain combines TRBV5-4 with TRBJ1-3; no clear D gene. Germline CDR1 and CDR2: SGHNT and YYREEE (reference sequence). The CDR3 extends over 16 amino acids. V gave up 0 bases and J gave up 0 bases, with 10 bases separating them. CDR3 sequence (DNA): TGTGCCAGCAGCTTGGCCGAGGGAAGCTCTGGAAACACCATATATTTT. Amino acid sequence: CASSLAEGSSGNTIYF.

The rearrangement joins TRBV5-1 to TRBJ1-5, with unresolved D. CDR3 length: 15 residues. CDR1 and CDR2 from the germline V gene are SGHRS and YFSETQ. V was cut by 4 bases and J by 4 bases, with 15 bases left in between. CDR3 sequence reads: CASSIGGKSNQPQHF. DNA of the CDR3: TGCGCCAGCAGCATCGGAGGCAAAAGTAATCAGCCCCAGCATTTT.

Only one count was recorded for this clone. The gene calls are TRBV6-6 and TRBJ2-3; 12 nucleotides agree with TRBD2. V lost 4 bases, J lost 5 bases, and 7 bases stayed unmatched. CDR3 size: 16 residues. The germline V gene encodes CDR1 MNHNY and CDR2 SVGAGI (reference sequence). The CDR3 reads CASSSLAGGRVDTQYF. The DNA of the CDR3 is TGTGCCAGCAGTTCACTAGCGGGGGGCCGTGTAGATACGCAGTATTTT.

Here the CDR3 reads CASSYAGADEAFF. CDR3 nucleotide sequence: TGTGCCAGCAGTTACGCTGGGGCCGACGAAGCTTTCTTT. The J gene is TRBJ1-1, the V gene TRBV6-5; weak D call: TRBD1 (5 bases). Per germline, CDR1 MNHEY and CDR2 SVGAGI. The V end was cut by 2 bases, the J end by 8 bases, with 12 bases between. This CDR3 is 13 amino acids long.

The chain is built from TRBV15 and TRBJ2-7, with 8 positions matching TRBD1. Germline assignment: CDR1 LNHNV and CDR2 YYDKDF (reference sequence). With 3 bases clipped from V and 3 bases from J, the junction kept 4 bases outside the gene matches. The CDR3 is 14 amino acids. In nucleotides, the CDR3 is TGTGCCACCAGCAGTCAGGGGGCGGGCTACGAGCAGTACTTC. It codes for CATSSQGAGYEQYF.

CDR3 amino acids: CASKQGKGYEQYF. The CDR3 DNA reads as TGTGCCAGCAAACAGGGTAAGGGGTACGAGCAGTACTTC. The chain couples TRBV2 to TRBJ2-7; a possible D gene is TRBD1 (6 bases). From germline, CDR1 is SNHLY and CDR2 FYNNEI. The V end was cut by 7 bases, the J end by 4 bases, with 14 bases between. The CDR3 contains 13 residues.

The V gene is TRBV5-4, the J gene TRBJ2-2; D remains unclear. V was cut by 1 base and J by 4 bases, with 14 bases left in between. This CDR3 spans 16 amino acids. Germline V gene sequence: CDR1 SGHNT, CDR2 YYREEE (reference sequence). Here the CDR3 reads CASSLPHRAGTGELFF. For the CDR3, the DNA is TGTGCCAGCAGCTTGCCGCACAGAGCCGGCACCGGGGAGCTGTTTTTT. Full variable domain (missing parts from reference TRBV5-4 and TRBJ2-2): ETGVTQSPTHLIKTRGQQVTLRCSSQSGHNTVSWYQQALGQGPQFIFQYYREEENGRGNFPPRFSGLQFPNYSSELNVNALELDDSALYLCASSLPHRAGTGELFFGEGSRLTVL.